This T cell receptor beta chain was recovered during a study of T cell responses to AZD1222 COVID-19 vaccine. Clones were sequenced by immunoSEQ multiplex PCR, and TCRdb holds only the in-frame ones, with some missing. The data contain 90,000 to 120,000 clones, around nine tenths of them singletons. V gave up 8 bases and J gave up 2 bases, with 13 bases separating them. The CDR3 has 13 amino acids. CDR1 SNHLY and CDR2 FYNNEI come from the germline V gene. Findings of the study overall: Without day 14 samples, only post-peak T cell repertoires were studied. White British people made up most donors, females outnumbered males, and clonal diversity was possibly underestimated. The study identified only 6 or 7 AZD1222 recipients as seropositive at baseline. Spike regions recognized by vaccine-associated CD4 TCRs spanned the protein, led by 160-218 and 743-854.

Concerning this clone itself: Its target is not known.

This chain connects TRBV2 to TRBJ2-7; D may be TRBD1 or TRBD2 (5 bases each). Sequencing used peripheral blood, obtained on day 0 of AZD1222 vaccination. This receptor was taken from an adult in good health. The CDR3 DNA reads TGTGCCAGCGGGACCCGTGGAACCTACGAGCAGTACTTC. Protein sequence: CASGTRGTYEQYF.